This T cell receptor (beta chain) was captured in a study of T cell responses to AZD1222 COVID-19 vaccine. Points from the study as a whole: Among those given AZD1222, only 6 or 7 were seropositive at baseline. White British donors predominated, females outnumbered males, and clonal diversity was possibly underestimated.

Some clones are missing from TCRdb's copy, which holds only in-frame ones; the method was immunoSEQ multiplex PCR. The data contain around 120,000 clones, around 93% of them singletons. With respect to this clone: What it binds is not known.

The CDR3 is 16 amino acids. V lost 1 base, J lost 1 base, and 15 bases lay in between. From germline, CDR1 is SGHNT and CDR2 YYREEE (reference sequence). This sequence was found in an adult who received the AZD1222 COVID-19 vaccine. The chain links TRBV5-4 to TRBJ2-7; TRBD2 might be the D (6 bases). The sample here was peripheral blood, taken 28 days after the second AZD1222 dose. CDR3 amino acids: CASSLFGGAKSYEQYF. The CDR3 DNA reads as TGTGCCAGCAGCTTGTTTGGAGGGGCAAAATCCTACGAGCAGTACTTC.